What follows are 20 T cell receptor beta chains derived from one specimen sequenced in a study of ipilimumab plus nivolumab after autologous stem cell transplantation. Measured with immunoSEQ multiplex PCR; TCRdb has only the in-frame clones, and not every one. Of about 15,000 clones detected, about 80% appear once; the ten largest clones hold roughly a tenth. The sequencing here drew on PBMCs, taken in a trial of ipilimumab plus nivolumab as post-transplant consolidation. These TCRs come from a male donor with diffuse large B-cell lymphoma.

In DNA form, the CDR3 reads TGTGCCAGCAGCTTAGGGGGACGGCCCACTGAAGCTTTCTTT. Its protein product is CASSLGGRPTEAFF. The rearrangement uses TRBV7-8 and TRBJ1-1, with D perhaps matching TRBD1 (5 bases). Looked up from germline, CDR1 is SGHVS and CDR2 is FQNEAQ. The CDR3 contains 14 residues. Trimming stripped 1 base from V and 4 bases from J, with 10 bases between.

The V and J genes are TRBV19 and TRBJ1-4, with D perhaps TRBD1 (5 bases). The CDR3 is 14 amino acids. Trimming stripped 1 base from V and 10 bases from J, with 13 bases between. Germline V gene sequence: CDR1 LNHDA, CDR2 SQIVND (reference sequence). The CDR3 nucleotides read TGTGCCAGTAGTATAGGAAGCAGGGTGCGAAAACTGTTTTTT. It yields the protein CASSIGSRVRKLFF.

In nucleotides, the CDR3 is TGTGCCAGCAGTTACGGAAGGGTTGGAAACACCATATATTTT. This gives the protein CASSYGRVGNTIYF. J is TRBJ1-3 and V is TRBV6-5; no clear D. V gave up 2 bases and J gave up 3 bases, with 8 bases separating them. This CDR3 has 14 amino acids. Germline CDR1 and CDR2: MNHEY and SVGAGI.

This chain's CDR3 is CASSWGERVEQFF. The CDR3 DNA sequence: TGCGCCAGCAGCTGGGGAGAACGGGTTGAGCAGTTCTTC. J is TRBJ2-1 and V is TRBV5-1, with D possibly being TRBD2 (5 bases). Germline-derived CDR1 and CDR2 are SGHRS and YFSETQ. The V and J ends lost 3 bases and 9 bases respectively, with 13 bases between them. The CDR3 contains 13 residues.

This chain uses TRBV7-2 with TRBJ2-7, with 7 bases aligning to TRBD1. The CDR3 length is 15 residues. Losses at the gene ends were 5 bases for V and 2 bases for J; bases not matched to a gene: 9. Germline V gene lookup returns CDR1 SGHTA and CDR2 FQGNSA. The CDR3 region is CASSPGGTATYEQYF. The CDR3 DNA is TGTGCCAGCAGCCCCGGTGGGACAGCTACCTACGAGCAGTACTTC.

The CDR3 is CAISDETAMAGANVLTF. CDR3 nucleotides: TGTGCCATCAGTGACGAGACAGCTATGGCTGGGGCCAACGTCCTGACTTTC. The chain uses TRBV10-3 and TRBJ2-6, with D tentatively TRBD1 (5 bases). The CDR3 is made up of 17 amino acids. The V gene's germline CDR1 is ENHRY and CDR2 SYGVKD. Trimming cost V 3 bases and J 2 bases, with 14 bases left between them.

J is TRBJ2-7 and V is TRBV25-1; D is possibly TRBD1 (5 bases). The germline CDR1 and CDR2 sequences are MGHDK and SYGVNS. This CDR3 is built from 11 residues. V was trimmed by 5 bases and J by 4 bases, leaving 6 bases between them. The CDR3 region has the DNA TGTGCCAGCAGTCCAGGGTACGAGCAGTACTTC. Protein: CASSPGYEQYF.

The chain combines TRBV5-4 with TRBJ1-2, with TRBD1 matching over 8 bases. Germline assignment: CDR1 SGHNT and CDR2 YYREEE (reference sequence). J was trimmed by 5 bases and V by 4 bases; bases with no gene match: 4. This CDR3 has 13 amino acids. The CDR3 DNA reads as TGTGCCAGCAGCACGGGACAGGCTTATGGCTACACCTTC. It translates to CASSTGQAYGYTF.

V and J are TRBV5-4 and TRBJ1-4, with D possibly being TRBD1 (6 bases). V lost 3 bases and J lost 4, with 10 bases in between. Germline CDR1 reads SGHNT; CDR2 reads YYREEE (reference sequence). The CDR3 has 14 residues. For the CDR3, the DNA is TGTGCCAGCAGCTCGGACAGCCTTAATGAAAAACTGTTTTTT. This gives the protein CASSSDSLNEKLFF. The whole variable domain, filled in from reference TRBV5-4 and TRBJ1-4, reads ETGVTQSPTHLIKTRGQQVTLRCSSQSGHNTVSWYQQALGQGPQFIFQYYREEENGRGNFPPRFSGLQFPNYSSELNVNALELDDSALYLCASSSDSLNEKLFFGSGTQLSVL.

V usage is TRBV5-1 and J usage is TRBJ1-4; D is undetermined. This CDR3 is built from 15 residues. Trimming removed 0 bases at V and 8 bases at J, with 14 bases between. Looked up from germline, CDR1 is SGHRS and CDR2 is YFSETQ. The CDR3 region has the DNA TGCGCCAGCAGCTTGGAATACGGGCGTGACGAAAAACTGTTTTTT. This translates into CASSLEYGRDEKLFF. The entire variable domain, with the rest obtained from reference TRBV5-1 and TRBJ1-4, is as follows: KAGVTQTPRYLIKTRGQQVTLSCSPISGHRSVSWYQQTPGQGLQFLFEYFSETQRNKGNFPGRFSGRQFSNSRSEMNVSTLELGDSALYLCASSLEYGRDEKLFFGSGTQLSVL.

The chain has TRBV12-5 and TRBJ1-1; D is unresolved. The CDR3 covers 12 residues. Between the trimmed V and J ends, which lost 5 bases and 6 bases, there was a span of 10 bases. Germline values: CDR1 LGHNT, CDR2 FRNRAP. The CDR3 sequence is CASGLQMAEAFF. The DNA for the CDR3 is TGTGCTAGTGGTCTTCAGATGGCTGAAGCTTTCTTT.

This chain joins TRBV2 and TRBJ1-5; 8 nucleotides match TRBD1. The CDR3 is 14 amino acids. Germline CDR1 is SNHLY and CDR2 is FYNNEI. The ends lost 6 bases at V and 5 bases at J; junction bases unmatched: 6. The CDR3 is CASSTGTGYQPQHF. CDR3 in DNA: TGTGCCAGCAGCACCGGGACAGGATATCAGCCCCAGCATTTT.

The chain couples TRBV5-1 to TRBJ1-5; TRBD1 matches at 10 bases. The CDR3 consists of 16 residues. Trimming cost V 4 bases and J 3 bases; bases outside gene matches: 7. The germline V gene has CDR1 SGHRS and CDR2 YFSETQ. CDR3 protein: CASSGGQGGPNQPQHF. The CDR3 coding sequence is TGCGCCAGCAGCGGCGGACAGGGGGGACCCAATCAGCCCCAGCATTTT.

The rearrangement joins TRBV6-5 to TRBJ2-3, with 11 bases matching TRBD2. The germline V gene has CDR1 MNHEY and CDR2 SVGAGI. The CDR3 consists of 14 residues. Trimming at V came to 6 bases and at J to 3 bases, leaving 2 bases not matched to a gene. The DNA of the CDR3 is TGTGCCAGCAGGGTAGCGGGGGGGACAGATACGCAGTATTTT. Amino acids: CASRVAGGTDTQYF.

This clone appeared a few times. This rearrangement joins TRBV5-5 to TRBJ1-1; D uncertain. V was shortened by 3 bases and J by 7 bases, with 10 bases between the two germline ends. CDR3 length: 12 amino acids. The germline CDR1 and CDR2 sequences are SGHKS and YYEKEE (reference sequence). The CDR3 spells CASSYYKGEAFF. In nucleotides, the CDR3 is TGTGCCAGCAGCTATTATAAGGGTGAAGCTTTCTTT.

The chain recombines TRBV20-1 with TRBJ1-1; 7 bases line up with TRBD1. V shed 3 bases, J shed 11 bases, and the junction held 6 bases outside the gene matches. The CDR3 length is 11 residues. Per the germline V gene, CDR1 is DFQATT and CDR2 is SNEGSKA (reference sequence). In DNA, the CDR3 is TGCAGTGCTAGGTCCACAGGGGATGCTTTCTTT. This gives the protein CSARSTGDAFF.

The chain is built from TRBV6-1 and TRBJ1-5; a weak D match, TRBD1 (5 bases). Germline CDR1 and CDR2: MNHNS and SASEGT. The CDR3 has 15 amino acids. Trimming left V 7 bases short and J 2 bases short, with 15 bases between. The CDR3 region is CASTETVFGNQPQHF. CDR3 DNA: TGTGCCAGCACTGAGACAGTATTTGGCAATCAGCCCCAGCATTTT.

The CDR3 loop reads CASTSGGHYNEQFF. For the CDR3, the DNA is TGTGCCAGCACTAGCGGGGGGCACTACAATGAGCAGTTCTTC. The chain has TRBV7-9 and TRBJ2-1; TRBD2 matches at 11 bases. V was clipped by 7 bases and J by 3 bases; unmatched bases: 2. The CDR3 consists of 14 residues. CDR1 and CDR2 from the germline V gene are SEHNR and FQNEAQ (reference sequence).

In its sample, this clone was seen a few times. CDR3 DNA: TGTGCCAGCAGTTGGGACAGGAACGAGCAGTACTTC. Amino acids: CASSWDRNEQYF. The chain recombines TRBV7-9 with TRBJ2-7; 8 bases agree with TRBD1. This CDR3 has 12 residues. Germline V gene data show CDR1 as SEHNR and CDR2 as FQNEAQ (reference sequence). V lost 6 bases and J lost 5; bases outside the gene matches: 3.

The chain carries TRBV6-6 and TRBJ2-3; 10 positions match TRBD2. Germline CDR1 is MNHNY and CDR2 is SVGAGI (reference sequence). Trimming at V came to 2 bases and at J to 6 bases, leaving 5 bases not matched to a gene. The CDR3 is made up of 15 amino acids. The CDR3 here is CASSYTLAGPDTQYF. CDR3 nucleotides: TGTGCCAGCAGTTACACACTAGCGGGGCCCGATACGCAGTATTTT.